The sequence of this T cell receptor beta chain was determined in a study of molecular identifiers for immune sequencing clone quantification. Across the study: Five aliquots were made in replicates from the RNA of approximately 22,000 or 94,000 naive CD8 cells, and four were sequenced.

TCRdb called the PCR reads again in MiXCR, with one record for every CDR3 protein. The table lists some 650,000 distinct CDR3 sequences, roughly 21% of them singletons. The V and J ends lost 1 base and 3 bases respectively, with 16 bases between them. The CDR3 covers 16 residues. The sequence came from a human donor in good health. Some libraries in this study had Jurkat cell RNA spiked in. The sequenced sample consisted of naive CD8+ T cells from blood, with Jurkat cell RNA spiked in. Subset: FACS-sorted CD8+CD4-CCR7+CD45RA+ naive T cells. This chain joins TRBV12-3 or TRBV12-4 and TRBJ2-7; no reliable D call. The CDR3 coding sequence is TGTGCCAGCAGTTTAGACTATGATCCCACTATCTACGAGCAGTACTTC. This encodes CASSLDYDPTIYEQYF.